This T cell receptor beta chain was sequenced for a study of shared clonotypes between healthy human individuals. Study at large: Aged 18 to 49, the donors were two women and a few men. Notes on the study in general: Clonotypes shared by all four sorted-subset donors had higher generation probabilities than non-shared clonotypes. Sequencing depth was expected to influence donor clonotype sharing.

CDR1 SGDLS and CDR2 YYNGEE come from the germline V gene. The CDR3 runs to 14 residues. J was trimmed by 6 bases and V by 3 bases; bases with no gene match: 6. The repertoire was sequenced with immunoSEQ multiplex PCR; TCRdb's copy has only in-frame clones and lacks some. Of 2 million to 2.5 million clones in the sample, around 93% were seen once. Of note for this clone: Antigen specificity is unknown.

V is TRBV9 and J is TRBJ2-1, with 7 bases identical to TRBD2. The sample was naive CD4+ T cells from PBMCs. Indicated subset: CD45RA+ positively selected. This clonotype was sampled from a man between 18 and 35 years old in good health. Some clones in this sample may be carry-over from other donors' samples. The DNA of the CDR3 is TGTGCCAGCAGCGCAGAGCGGGGCCTCAATGAGCAGTTCTTC. Translation gives CASSAERGLNEQFF.